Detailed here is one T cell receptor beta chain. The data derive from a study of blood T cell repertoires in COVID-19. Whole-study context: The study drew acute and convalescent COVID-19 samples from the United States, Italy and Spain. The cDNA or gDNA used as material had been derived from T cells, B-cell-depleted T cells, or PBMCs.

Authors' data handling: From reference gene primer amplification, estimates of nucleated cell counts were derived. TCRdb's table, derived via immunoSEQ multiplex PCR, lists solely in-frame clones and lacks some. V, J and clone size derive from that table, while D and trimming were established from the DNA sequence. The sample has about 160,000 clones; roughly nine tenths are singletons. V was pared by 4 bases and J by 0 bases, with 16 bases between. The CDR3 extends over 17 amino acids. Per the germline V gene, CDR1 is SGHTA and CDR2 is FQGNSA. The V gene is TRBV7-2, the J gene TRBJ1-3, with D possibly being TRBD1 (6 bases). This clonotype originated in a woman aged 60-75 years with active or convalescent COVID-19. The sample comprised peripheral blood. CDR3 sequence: CASSSSGTPLSGNTIYF. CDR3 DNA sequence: TGTGCCAGCAGCTCGTCCGGGACACCCCTCTCTGGAAACACCATATATTTT.